This T cell receptor (beta chain) was identified in a study of somatic mutations in cytotoxic T cells in rheumatoid arthritis. Some clones are missing from TCRdb's copy, which holds only in-frame ones; the method was immunoSEQ multiplex PCR. This table has 13,000 or so clones, around four fifths appearing once. Germline CDR1 LNHDA, CDR2 SQIVND (reference sequence). The V and J ends lost 4 bases and 5 bases respectively, with 11 bases between them. The CDR3 totals 13 residues. The specimen was CD8+ T cells sorted from blood. This TCR was recovered from a woman in her sixties or seventies in good health. The chain uses TRBV19 and TRBJ2-5; possible D gene TRBD2, 6 bases. The CDR3 is CASSSGTFETQYF. DNA for the CDR3: TGTGCCAGTAGTAGCGGGACTTTTGAGACCCAGTACTTC. The full variable domain, rest sourced from reference TRBV19 and TRBJ2-5, is DGGITQSPKYLFRKEGQNVTLSCEQNLNHDAMYWYRQDPGQGLRLIYYSQIVNDFQKGDIAEGYSVSREKKESFPLTVTSAQKNPTAFYLCASSSGTFETQYFGPGTRLLVL.